This T cell receptor beta chain is from a study of blood T cell repertoires in COVID-19. Profiled with immunoSEQ multiplex PCR; TCRdb holds only in-frame clones, not every one. The sample has more than 85,000 clones, 80% to 90% seen once. This clone was observed a few times. CDR3 length equals 14 residues. Trimming cost V 1 base and J 2 bases, with 7 bases left between them. Germline CDR1 is KGHDR and CDR2 is SFDVKD. This rearrangement joins TRBV24-1 to TRBJ1-2, with D possibly TRBD1 on 6 matching bases. The source of this sequence is a man in his fifties or sixties with acute or convalescent COVID-19. The sequencing sample was made of peripheral blood. The CDR3 here is CATSDFTGNYGYTF. As DNA, the CDR3 is TGTGCCACCAGTGATTTTACAGGGAACTATGGCTACACCTTC.